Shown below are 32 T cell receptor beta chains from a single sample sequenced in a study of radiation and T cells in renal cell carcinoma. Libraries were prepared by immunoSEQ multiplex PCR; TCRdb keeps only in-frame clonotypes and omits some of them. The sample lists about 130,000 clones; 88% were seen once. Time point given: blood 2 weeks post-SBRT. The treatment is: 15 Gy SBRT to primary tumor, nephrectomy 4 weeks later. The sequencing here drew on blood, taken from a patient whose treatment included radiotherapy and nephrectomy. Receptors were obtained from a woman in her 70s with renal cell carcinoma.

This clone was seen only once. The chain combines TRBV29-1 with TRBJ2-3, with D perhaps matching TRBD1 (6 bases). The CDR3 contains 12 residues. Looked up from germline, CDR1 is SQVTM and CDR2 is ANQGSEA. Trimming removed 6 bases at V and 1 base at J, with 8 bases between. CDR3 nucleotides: TGCAGCGTCCCAGGGGGCACAGATACGCAGTATTTT. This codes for CSVPGGTDTQYF.

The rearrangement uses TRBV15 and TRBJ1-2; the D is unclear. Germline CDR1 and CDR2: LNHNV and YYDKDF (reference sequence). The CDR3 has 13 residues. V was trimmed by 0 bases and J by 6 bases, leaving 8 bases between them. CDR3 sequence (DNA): TGTGCCACCAGCAGAGATCGGAGGAATGGCTACACCTTC. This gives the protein CATSRDRRNGYTF. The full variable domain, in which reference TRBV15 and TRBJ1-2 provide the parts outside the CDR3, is DAMVIQNPRYQVTQFGKPVTLSCSQTLNHNVMYWYQQKSSQAPKLLFHYYDKDFNNEADTPDNFQSRRPNTSFCFLDIRSPGLGDTAMYLCATSRDRRNGYTFGSGTRLTVV.

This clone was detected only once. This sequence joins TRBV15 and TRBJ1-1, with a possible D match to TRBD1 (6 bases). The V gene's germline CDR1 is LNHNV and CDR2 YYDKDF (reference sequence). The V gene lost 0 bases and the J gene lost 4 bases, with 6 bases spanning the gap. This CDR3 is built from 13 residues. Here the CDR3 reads CATSREGATEAFF. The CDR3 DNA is TGTGCCACCAGCAGAGAGGGGGCCACTGAAGCTTTCTTT.

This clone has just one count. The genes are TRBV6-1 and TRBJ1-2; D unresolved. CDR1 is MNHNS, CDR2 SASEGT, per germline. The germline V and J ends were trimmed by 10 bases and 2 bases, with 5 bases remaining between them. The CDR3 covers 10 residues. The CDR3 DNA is TGTGCCAACGGGAACTATGGCTACACCTTC. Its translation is CANGNYGYTF.

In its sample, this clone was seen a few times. CDR3: CASGSWTDTEAFF. CDR3 sequence (DNA): TGTGCTAGTGGTTCGTGGACAGATACTGAAGCTTTCTTT. The chain links TRBV12-5 to TRBJ1-1; D is perhaps TRBD1 (6 bases). CDR1 and CDR2 (germline): LGHNT, FRNRAP. Trimming cost V 4 bases and J 5 bases, with 11 bases left between them. This CDR3 has 13 amino acids.

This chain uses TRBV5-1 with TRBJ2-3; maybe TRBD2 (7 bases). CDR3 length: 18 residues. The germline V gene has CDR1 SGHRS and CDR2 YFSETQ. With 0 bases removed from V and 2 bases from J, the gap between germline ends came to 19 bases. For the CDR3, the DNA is TGCGCCAGCAGCTTGGGCGGTGGGGCGGGGGCCCACACAGATACGCAGTATTTT. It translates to CASSLGGGAGAHTDTQYF.

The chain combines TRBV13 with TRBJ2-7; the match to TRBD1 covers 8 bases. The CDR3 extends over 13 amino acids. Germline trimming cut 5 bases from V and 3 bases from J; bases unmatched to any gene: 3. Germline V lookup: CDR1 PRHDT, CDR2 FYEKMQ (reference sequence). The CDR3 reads CASSPTGGYEQYF. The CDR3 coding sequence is TGTGCCAGCAGCCCCACAGGGGGCTACGAGCAGTACTTC.

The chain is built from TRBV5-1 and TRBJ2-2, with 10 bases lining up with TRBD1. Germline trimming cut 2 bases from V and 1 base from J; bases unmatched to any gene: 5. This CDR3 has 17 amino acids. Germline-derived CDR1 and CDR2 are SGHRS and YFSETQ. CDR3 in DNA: TGCGCCAGCAGCTTTAACGGGGACAGGGGGAACACCGGGGAGCTGTTTTTT. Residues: CASSFNGDRGNTGELFF. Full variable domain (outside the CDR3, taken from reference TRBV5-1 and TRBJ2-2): KAGVTQTPRYLIKTRGQQVTLSCSPISGHRSVSWYQQTPGQGLQFLFEYFSETQRNKGNFPGRFSGRQFSNSRSEMNVSTLELGDSALYLCASSFNGDRGNTGELFFGEGSRLTVL.

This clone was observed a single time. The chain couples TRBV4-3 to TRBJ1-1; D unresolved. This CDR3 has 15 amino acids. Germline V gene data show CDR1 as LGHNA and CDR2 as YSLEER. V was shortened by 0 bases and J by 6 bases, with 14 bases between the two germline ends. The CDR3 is CASSQDLGFWAEAFF. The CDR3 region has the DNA TGCGCCAGCAGCCAAGATCTCGGGTTCTGGGCTGAAGCTTTCTTT.

In DNA form, the CDR3 reads TGTGCCAGCTCACCTACACGCGTATTCGGCTACGGCTACACCTTC. Its protein is CASSPTRVFGYGYTF. The chain couples TRBV18 to TRBJ1-2; D not resolved. Trimming cost V 3 bases and J 8 bases, with 19 bases left between them. The CDR3 is 15 amino acids. Germline V gives CDR1 KGHSH, CDR2 LQKENI.

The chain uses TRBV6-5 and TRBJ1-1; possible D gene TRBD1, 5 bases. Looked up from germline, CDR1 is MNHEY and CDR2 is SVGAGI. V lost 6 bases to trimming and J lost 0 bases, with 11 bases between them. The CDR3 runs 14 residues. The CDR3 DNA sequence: TGTGCCAGCAGAGCCGACAGCGTGAACACTGAAGCTTTCTTT. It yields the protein CASRADSVNTEAFF.

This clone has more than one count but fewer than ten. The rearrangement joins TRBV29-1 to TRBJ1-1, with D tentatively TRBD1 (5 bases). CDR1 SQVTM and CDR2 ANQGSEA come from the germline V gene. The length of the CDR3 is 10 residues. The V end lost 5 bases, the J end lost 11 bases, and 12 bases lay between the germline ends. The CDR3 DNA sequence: TGCAGCGTTCTAGGGGTCGAGGCTTTCTTT. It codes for CSVLGVEAFF.

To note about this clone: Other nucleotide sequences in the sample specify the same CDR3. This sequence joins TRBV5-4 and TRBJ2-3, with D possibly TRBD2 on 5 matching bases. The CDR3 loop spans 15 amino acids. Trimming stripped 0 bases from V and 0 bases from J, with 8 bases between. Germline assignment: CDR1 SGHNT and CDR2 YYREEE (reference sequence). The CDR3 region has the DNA TGTGCCAGCAGCTTGGTTGGAGGCAGCACAGATACGCAGTATTTT. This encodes CASSLVGGSTDTQYF. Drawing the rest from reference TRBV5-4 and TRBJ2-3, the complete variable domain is ETGVTQSPTHLIKTRGQQVTLRCSSQSGHNTVSWYQQALGQGPQFIFQYYREEENGRGNFPPRFSGLQFPNYSSELNVNALELDDSALYLCASSLVGGSTDTQYFGPGTRLTVL.

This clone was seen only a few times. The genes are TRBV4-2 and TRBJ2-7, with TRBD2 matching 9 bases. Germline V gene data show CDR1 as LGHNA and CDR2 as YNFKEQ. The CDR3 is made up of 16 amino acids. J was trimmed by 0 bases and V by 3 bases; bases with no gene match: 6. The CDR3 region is CASSQDSGGTSYEQYF. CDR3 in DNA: TGTGCCAGCAGCCAGGACAGCGGGGGGACCTCCTACGAGCAGTACTTC.

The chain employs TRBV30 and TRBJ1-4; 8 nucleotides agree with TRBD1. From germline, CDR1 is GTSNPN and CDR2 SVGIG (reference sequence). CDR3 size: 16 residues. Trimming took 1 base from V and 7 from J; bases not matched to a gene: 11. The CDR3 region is CAWSEGHGQGTEKLFF. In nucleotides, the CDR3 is TGTGCCTGGAGTGAGGGACACGGACAGGGTACTGAAAAACTGTTTTTT.

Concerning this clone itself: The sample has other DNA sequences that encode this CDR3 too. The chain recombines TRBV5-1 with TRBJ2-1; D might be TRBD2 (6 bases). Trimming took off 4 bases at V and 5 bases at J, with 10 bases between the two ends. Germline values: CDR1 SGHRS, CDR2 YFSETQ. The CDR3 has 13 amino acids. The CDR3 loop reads CASSPAGNNEQFF. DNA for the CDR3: TGCGCCAGCAGCCCGGCGGGGAACAATGAGCAGTTCTTC.

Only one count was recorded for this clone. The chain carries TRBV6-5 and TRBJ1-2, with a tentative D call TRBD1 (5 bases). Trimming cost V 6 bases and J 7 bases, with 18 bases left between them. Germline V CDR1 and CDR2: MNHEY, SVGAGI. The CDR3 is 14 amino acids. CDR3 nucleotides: TGTGCCAGCAGAGCCCAACAGGCCCCCCTTGGCTACACCTTC. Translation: CASRAQQAPLGYTF.

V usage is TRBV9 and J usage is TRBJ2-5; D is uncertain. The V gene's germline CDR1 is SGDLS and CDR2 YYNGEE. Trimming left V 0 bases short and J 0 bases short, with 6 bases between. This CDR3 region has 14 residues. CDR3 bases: TGTGCCAGCAGCGTAGGCAGCCACCAAGAGACCCAGTACTTC. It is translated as CASSVGSHQETQYF.

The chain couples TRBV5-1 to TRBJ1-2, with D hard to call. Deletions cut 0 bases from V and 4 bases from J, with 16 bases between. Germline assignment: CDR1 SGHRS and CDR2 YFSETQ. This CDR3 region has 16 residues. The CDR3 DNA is TGCGCCAGCAGCTTGGGGACCTCGGGAGTTCTCTATGGCTACACCTTC. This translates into CASSLGTSGVLYGYTF.

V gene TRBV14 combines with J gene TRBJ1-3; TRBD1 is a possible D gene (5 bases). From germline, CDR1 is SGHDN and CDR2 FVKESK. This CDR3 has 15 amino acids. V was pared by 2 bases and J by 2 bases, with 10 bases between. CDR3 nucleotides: TGTGCCAGCAGCCAATGGGGGACTCCTGGAAACACCATATATTTT. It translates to CASSQWGTPGNTIYF.

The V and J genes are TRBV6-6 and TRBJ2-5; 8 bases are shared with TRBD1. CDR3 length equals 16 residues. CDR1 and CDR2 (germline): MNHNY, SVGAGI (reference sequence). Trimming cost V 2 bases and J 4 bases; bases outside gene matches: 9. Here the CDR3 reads CASSYGQGASGETQYF. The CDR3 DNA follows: TGTGCCAGCAGTTACGGGCAGGGGGCTTCTGGAGAGACCCAGTACTTC.

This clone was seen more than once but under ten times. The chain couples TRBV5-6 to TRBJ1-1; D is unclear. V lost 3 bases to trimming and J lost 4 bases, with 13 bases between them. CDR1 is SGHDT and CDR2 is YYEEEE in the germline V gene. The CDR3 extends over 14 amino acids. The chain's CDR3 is CASSSFNRPTEAFF. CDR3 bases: TGTGCCAGCAGCTCCTTCAATCGCCCCACTGAAGCTTTCTTT.

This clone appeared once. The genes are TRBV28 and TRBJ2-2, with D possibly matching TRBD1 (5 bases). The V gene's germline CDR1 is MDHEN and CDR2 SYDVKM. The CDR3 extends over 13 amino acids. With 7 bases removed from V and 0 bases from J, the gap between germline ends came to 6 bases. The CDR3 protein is CASKGANTGELFF. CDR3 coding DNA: TGTGCCAGCAAAGGGGCGAACACCGGGGAGCTGTTTTTT.

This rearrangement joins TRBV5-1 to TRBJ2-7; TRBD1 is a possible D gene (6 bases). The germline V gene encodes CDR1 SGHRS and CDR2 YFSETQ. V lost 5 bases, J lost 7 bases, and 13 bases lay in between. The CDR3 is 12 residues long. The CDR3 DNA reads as TGCGCCAGCAGTCTACAGGGAAGGGAGCAGTACTTC. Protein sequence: CASSLQGREQYF.

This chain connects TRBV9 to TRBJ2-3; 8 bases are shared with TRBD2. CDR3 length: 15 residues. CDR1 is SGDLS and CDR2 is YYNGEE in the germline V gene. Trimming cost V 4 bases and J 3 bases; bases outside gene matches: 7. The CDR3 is CASSYRGGGTDTQYF. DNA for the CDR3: TGTGCCAGCAGCTATCGGGGGGGCGGGACAGATACGCAGTATTTT.

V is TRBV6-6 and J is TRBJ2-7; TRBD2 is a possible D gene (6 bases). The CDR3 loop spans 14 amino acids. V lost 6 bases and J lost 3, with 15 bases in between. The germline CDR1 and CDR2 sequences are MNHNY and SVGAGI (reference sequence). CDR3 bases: TGTGCCAGCAGAGCCGGGACTCGAGGCTACGAGCAGTACTTC. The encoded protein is CASRAGTRGYEQYF.

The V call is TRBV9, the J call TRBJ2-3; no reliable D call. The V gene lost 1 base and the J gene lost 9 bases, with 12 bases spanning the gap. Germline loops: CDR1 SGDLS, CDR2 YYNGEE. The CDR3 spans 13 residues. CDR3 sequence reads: CASSVRTGGTQYF. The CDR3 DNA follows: TGTGCCAGCAGCGTAAGGACCGGTGGAACGCAGTATTTT.

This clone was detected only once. The CDR3 here is CASSVGLGVTGELFF. The CDR3 region has the DNA TGTGCCAGCAGTGTCGGGCTCGGGGTCACCGGGGAGCTGTTTTTT. This rearrangement joins TRBV6-1 to TRBJ2-2; D might be TRBD2 (5 bases). This CDR3 has 15 residues. The V and J ends lost 4 bases and 4 bases respectively, with 13 bases between them. Germline loops: CDR1 MNHNS, CDR2 SASEGT.

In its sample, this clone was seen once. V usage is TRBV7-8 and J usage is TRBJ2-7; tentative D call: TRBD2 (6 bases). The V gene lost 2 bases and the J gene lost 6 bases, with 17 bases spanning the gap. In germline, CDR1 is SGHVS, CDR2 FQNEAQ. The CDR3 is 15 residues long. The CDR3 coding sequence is TGTGCCAGCAGCTTAAGAGGGCACCGGGGAGGCGAGCAGTACTTC. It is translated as CASSLRGHRGGEQYF.

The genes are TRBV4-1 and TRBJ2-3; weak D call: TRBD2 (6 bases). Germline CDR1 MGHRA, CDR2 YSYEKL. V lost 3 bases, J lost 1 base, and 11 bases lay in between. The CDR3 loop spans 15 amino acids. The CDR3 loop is CASSQGGRGTDTQYF. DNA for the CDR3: TGCGCCAGCAGCCAGGGGGGTCGGGGCACAGATACGCAGTATTTT.

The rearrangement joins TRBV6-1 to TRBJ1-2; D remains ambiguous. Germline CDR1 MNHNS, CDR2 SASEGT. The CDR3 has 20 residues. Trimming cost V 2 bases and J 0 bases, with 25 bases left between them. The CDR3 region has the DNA TGTGCCAGCAGTGAAAAAGGTTATGGAGTTCTTATCGTCTCTAACTATGGCTACACCTTC. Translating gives CASSEKGYGVLIVSNYGYTF.

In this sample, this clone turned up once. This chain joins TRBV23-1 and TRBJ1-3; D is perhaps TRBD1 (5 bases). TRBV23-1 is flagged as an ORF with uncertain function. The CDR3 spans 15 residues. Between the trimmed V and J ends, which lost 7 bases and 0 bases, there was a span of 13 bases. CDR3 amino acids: CASTLTATSGNTIYF. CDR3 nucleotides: TGCGCCAGCACTCTGACAGCTACCTCTGGAAACACCATATATTTT.